This is a list of T cell receptor beta chains from one sample in a study of tumor and adjacent non-tumor tissue in lung cancer. From the multiplex PCR reads, TCRdb called clonotypes with MiXCR, one entry per CDR3 protein. The sample lists more than 55,000 distinct CDR3 sequences, around two thirds occurring once. Sequenced input: distant non-tumor lung tissue. All receptors derive from a man aged 65-85 years with non-small cell lung cancer. The CDR3 runs from the conserved cysteine through the conserved F or W. The D gene is left open where the match is weak. Clone size, where shown, is once, few, many, or a class for clones that have expanded.

TRBV4-1,NA,NA,TRBJ1-5,TGCGCCAGCAGCCAAGAACAGGCGTCCCTTCGTCAACCCCAACATTTT,CASSQEQASLRQPQHF
TRBV5-4,NA,NA,TRBJ2-7,TGTGTCAGCAGCTCCCAGGGCCTCTACGAGAAGTACTTC,CVSSSQGLYEKYF
TRBV6-2/TRBV6-3,NA,NA,TRBJ2-3,TGTGTCAGCTCTAGAGGGGTACGCACAGATACGCAGTATTTT,CVSSRGVRTDTQYF
TRBV4-1,TRBD2,NA,TRBJ2-1,TGCACCACCAGCCAAGAGCAAAATAGCGGGAGTTTGCATGAGCAGTTCTTC,CTTSQEQNSGSLHEQFF
TRBV6-5,NA,few,TRBJ2-3,TGTGCCAGCAGTTACTCGGCCCCTCCGGGGGCAGATACGCAGTATTTT,CASSYSAPPGADTQYF
TRBV20-1,NA,NA,TRBJ1-5,TGCAGTGCTAGAGGAGACGAGGGCGGCAATCAGCCCCAGCATTTT,CSARGDEGGNQPQHF
TRBV11-2,NA,NA,TRBJ2-4,TGTACCAGCAGCTCAACCAAAACCATTCAGTACTTC,CTSSSTKTIQYF
TRBV11-2,TRBD1,medium-sized,TRBJ2-2,TGTGCCAGCAGCTTAGTGGGACAGGGTGCCGGGGAGCTGTTTTTT,CASSLVGQGAGELFF
TRBV7-9,NA,many,TRBJ2-7,TGTGCCAGCATGTCTACCTACGAGCAGTACTTC,CASMSTYEQYF
TRBV6-5,TRBD2,many,TRBJ2-3,TGTGCCAGCAGCCGGGGGGTGGACCGTTTCACAGATACGCAGTATTTT,CASSRGVDRFTDTQYF
TRBV5-1,NA,NA,TRBJ2-7,TGCGCCAACAGCCTGGGGGGGGCCCCCTACGAGCAGTACTTC,CANSLGGAPYEQYF
TRBV11-2,TRBD2,NA,TRBJ2-3,TGTGCCAGCAGCTCCCTCTGGACTAGCGGGAGCACGGATAGGCAGTATTTT,CASSSLWTSGSTDRQYF
TRBV6-6,TRBD1,many,TRBJ1-2,TGTGCCAGCAGCTTAAACCGGGACAGCGGTTCTGGCTACACCTTC,CASSLNRDSGSGYTF
TRBV12-3/TRBV12-4,TRBD2,many,TRBJ2-1,TGTGCCAGCAGTTTAGTCGGGGGGGCCGTTGAGCAGTTCTTC,CASSLVGGAVEQFF
TRBV20-1,TRBD1,many,TRBJ1-3,TGCAGTGCTGCCACAGGGGGCAAAGGAAACACCATATATTTT,CSAATGGKGNTIYF
TRBV6-4,NA,NA,TRBJ2-4,TGTGCCAGCGTTTTTGATTTAACAGGGTGGCAAAACATTCAGTACTTC,CASVFDLTGWQNIQYF
TRBV14,NA,many,TRBJ1-2,TGTGCCAGCAGCCAAGCACGGGCCTATGGCTACACCTTC,CASSQARAYGYTF
TRBV4-2,TRBD1,once,TRBJ2-3,TGTGCCAGCAGCCCGGAGGACAGGGAGTACACAGATACGAAGTATTTT,CASSPEDREYTDTKYF
TRBV11-1,NA,NA,TRBJ2-6,TGTGCTAGCAGCTTAGCGAGGACAGAAAGTAACGTCCTGACTTTC,CASSLARTESNVLTF
TRBV28,NA,once,TRBJ2-2,TGTGCCAGCAGTTTAGGATTAGCGATCACCGGGGAGCTGTTTTTT,CASSLGLAITGELFF
TRBV5-4,NA,NA,TRBJ2-4,TGTGCCAGCAGCTCGCGTCCTGCCAACTTTCAGTACTTC,CASSSRPANFQYF
TRBV5-6,NA,NA,TRBJ1-1,TGTGCCAGCAGCTTGTTGGCAACGAACACTGAAGCTTTCTTT,CASSLLATNTEAFF
TRBV29-1,NA,NA,TRBJ2-7,TGCAGCGTTATAGTGGGCTACGAGCACTACTTC,CSVIVGYEHYF
TRBV6-1,NA,NA,TRBJ1-2,TGTGTCAGCAGATCCGGTGGTAGTGGGGACTATGGCTATACCTTC,CVSRSGGSGDYGYTF
TRBV29-1,NA,NA,TRBJ2-3,TGCAGCGTTGCTGGGAGTAGCAATCAGCCCCAGTATTTT,CSVAGSSNQPQYF